The 5 T cell receptor beta chains in this list originate from one sample, sequenced in a study of blood T cell repertoires in COVID-19. Sequencing was performed with immunoSEQ multiplex PCR; in TCRdb, only in-frame clones are kept and a portion is missing. The sample lists tens of thousands of clones, around 90% occurring once. The sequencing input was peripheral blood. The receptors shown here come from a woman aged 80 or older with acute or convalescent COVID-19.

This chain joins TRBV7-2 and TRBJ1-1; D is undetermined. Germline CDR1 and CDR2: SGHTA and FQGNSA. V was clipped by 1 base and J by 7 bases, with 13 bases between them. This CDR3 region has 14 residues. CDR3 DNA: TGTGCCAGCAGCTTAGGGTGGAGCGTCAGTGAAGCTTTCTTT. Residues: CASSLGWSVSEAFF.

DNA for the CDR3: TGCGCCAGCAGTGATTCGGGACTAGCGGGATTTGTAAATGAGCAGTTCTTC. It yields the protein CASSDSGLAGFVNEQFF. The chain uses TRBV10-1 and TRBJ2-1; 13 bases are shared with TRBD2. This CDR3 has 17 residues. With 3 bases clipped from V and 7 bases from J, the junction kept 9 bases outside the gene matches. Germline CDR1 is WNHNN and CDR2 is SYGVQD (reference sequence).

This clone has only one observation. The chain has TRBV6-5 and TRBJ2-2; D call uncertain. The germline V gene encodes CDR1 MNHEY and CDR2 SVGAGI. V lost 6 bases and J lost 3, with 11 bases in between. This CDR3 has 14 amino acids. CDR3 nucleotides: TGTGCCAGCAGGAATAGCTGGGACACCGGGGAGCTGTTTTTT. It translates to CASRNSWDTGELFF.

The V gene is TRBV5-1, the J gene TRBJ1-2; no clear D gene. V lost 4 bases and J lost 4, with 17 bases in between. The CDR3 covers 15 residues. Germline lookup yields CDR1 SGHRS and CDR2 YFSETQ. As DNA, the CDR3 is TGCGCCAGCAGCGCGAGGACTCTGGGAGGCTATGGCTACACCTTC. It translates to CASSARTLGGYGYTF.

The V call is TRBV6-5, the J call TRBJ1-6; 8 bases line up with TRBD1. The CDR3 is 14 residues long. The germline V gene encodes CDR1 MNHEY and CDR2 SVGAGI. The ends lost 7 bases at V and 9 bases at J; junction bases unmatched: 8. This CDR3 reads CASTQGARGSPLHF. Written as DNA, the CDR3 is TGTGCCAGCACCCAGGGGGCGCGAGGTTCACCCCTCCACTTT.